Presented here are 24 T cell receptor beta chains from one specimen sequenced in a study of somatic mutations in cytotoxic T cells in rheumatoid arthritis. The method was immunoSEQ multiplex PCR; TCRdb's version includes in-frame clones alone and lacks a portion of them. The sample consists of more than 15,000 clones, roughly four fifths of them appearing once. Sequencing was carried out using CD8+ T cells sorted from blood. The receptors shown here come from an adult with rheumatoid arthritis.

This chain connects TRBV7-6 to TRBJ1-2, with a weak D call TRBD1 (6 bases). The CDR3 is made up of 13 amino acids. Germline V gene sequence: CDR1 SGHVS, CDR2 FNYEAQ. V was clipped by 4 bases and J by 6 bases, with 12 bases between them. CDR3 protein: CASSSQGSNGYTF. The CDR3 bases are TGTGCCAGCAGCTCCCAGGGGTCAAATGGCTACACCTTC.

The chain links TRBV27 to TRBJ2-5; weak D call: TRBD1 (6 bases). The DNA end is a closer match to TRBJ2-7, so the J assignment may be wrong. The germline gives CDR1 MNHEY, CDR2 SMNVEV (reference sequence). The CDR3 covers 13 residues. CDR3 in amino acids: CASSLGRGHEQYF. Here the CDR3 DNA reads TGTGCCAGCAGTTTGGGCAGGGGCCACGAGCAGTACTTC.

The J gene is TRBJ2-1, the V gene TRBV5-6; 10 bases line up with TRBD2. Germline lookup yields CDR1 SGHDT and CDR2 YYEEEE. The CDR3 contains 15 residues. V was pared by 4 bases and J by 5 bases, with 6 bases of the junction left unmatched. The CDR3, as DNA: TGTGCCAGCAGCCCTATAGCGGGAGGCCACAATGAGCAGTTCTTC. This encodes CASSPIAGGHNEQFF.

The rearrangement links TRBV7-6 to TRBJ2-5; D possibly matches TRBD1 or TRBD2 (6 bases each). The CDR3 loop spans 18 amino acids. V was cut by 0 bases and J by 0 bases, with 17 bases left in between. CDR1 is SGHVS, CDR2 FNYEAQ, per germline. The CDR3 region has the DNA TGTGCCAGCAGCTTAGCGCGTTTCGGGGGCCAGTACCAAGAGACCCAGTACTTC. Amino acids: CASSLARFGGQYQETQYF.

This chain joins TRBV11-1 and TRBJ2-7; 7 bases line up with TRBD2. CDR1 is SGHAT, CDR2 FQDESV, per germline (reference sequence). The CDR3 extends over 14 amino acids. Unmatched junction bases numbered 3, after V lost 4 bases and J lost 0 bases. This CDR3 reads CASSWERGSYEQYF. In nucleotides, the CDR3 is TGTGCCAGCAGCTGGGAGCGGGGCTCCTACGAGCAGTACTTC.

The table lists this clone with a few counts. The rearrangement joins TRBV7-2 to TRBJ2-7; perhaps TRBD1 as D (6 bases). The CDR3 is made up of 14 amino acids. Germline assignment: CDR1 SGHTA and CDR2 FQGNSA. Trimming stripped 4 bases from V and 7 bases from J, with 17 bases between. CDR3 nucleotides: TGTGCCAGCAGCTGGCTGGGACAAACGGGGGAGCAGTACTTC. Translating gives CASSWLGQTGEQYF. The full variable domain, in which reference TRBV7-2 and TRBJ2-7 provide the parts outside the CDR3, is GAGVSQSPSNKVTEKGKDVELRCDPISGHTALYWYRQSLGQGLEFLIYFQGNSAPDKSGLPSDRFSAERTGGSVSTLTIQRTQQEDSAVYLCASSWLGQTGEQYFGPGTRLTVT.

This clone was detected once. V gene TRBV4-1 combines with J gene TRBJ1-1, with D tentatively TRBD1 (6 bases). Trimming removed 0 bases from V and 5 bases from J, with 13 bases in between. This CDR3 has 15 amino acids. Germline values: CDR1 MGHRA, CDR2 YSYEKL. The CDR3 coding sequence is TGCGCCAGCAGCCAAGAATCAGGGGAGATGACTGAAGCTTTCTTT. Translation: CASSQESGEMTEAFF.

The chain is built from TRBV6-6 and TRBJ2-7; TRBD1 matches 11 bases. This CDR3 is 14 amino acids long. Germline CDR1 reads MNHNY; CDR2 reads SVGAGI (reference sequence). The V gene end was trimmed by 5 bases and the J gene end by 4 bases; junction bases not matched to a gene: 4. Here the CDR3 DNA reads TGTGCCAGCAGTCAAGGGACAGGGGGGTACGAGCAGTACTTC. It encodes CASSQGTGGYEQYF.

The V and J genes are TRBV19 and TRBJ1-4; D gene unclear. The germline gives CDR1 LNHDA, CDR2 SQIVND (reference sequence). Between the trimmed V and J ends, which lost 3 bases and 0 bases, there was a span of 17 bases. This CDR3 is 18 amino acids long. This CDR3 is CASSIGAWRKPTNEKLFF. The CDR3 DNA follows: TGTGCCAGTAGTATCGGAGCGTGGCGGAAACCAACTAATGAAAAACTGTTTTTT.

The rearrangement uses TRBV27 and TRBJ1-2; D might be TRBD1 (5 bases). V lost 8 bases and J 6 bases, leaving 28 bases between the germline ends. Germline values: CDR1 MNHEY, CDR2 SMNVEV (reference sequence). The CDR3 is made up of 17 amino acids. CDR3 in amino acids: CASALEGGTGRRDGYTF. CDR3 DNA sequence: TGTGCCAGCGCCTTGGAAGGAGGGACGGGGAGGCGAGATGGCTACACCTTC.

The V gene is TRBV4-1, the J gene TRBJ2-2, with 12 positions matching TRBD2. There are 16 residues in the CDR3. V shed 4 bases and J 3 bases; nucleotides not matched to a gene: 3. Germline CDR1 reads MGHRA; CDR2 reads YSYEKL. The CDR3 sequence is CASSPRTSGDTGELFF. In nucleotides, the CDR3 is TGCGCCAGCAGCCCTAGGACTAGCGGGGACACCGGGGAGCTGTTTTTT.

J is TRBJ2-7 and V is TRBV11-1, with D perhaps TRBD2 (5 bases). Trimming cost V 4 bases and J 2 bases, with 12 bases left between them. The CDR3 sequence is 14 residues long. In germline, CDR1 is SGHAT, CDR2 FQDESV (reference sequence). In nucleotides, the CDR3 is TGTGCCAGCAGCTCGGCGGGCGCAGCCTACGAGCAGTACTTC. As protein: CASSSAGAAYEQYF.

This chain uses TRBV5-6 with TRBJ2-5; TRBD1 or TRBD2 may be the D gene (5 bases each). V dropped 5 bases and J dropped 4 bases, with 12 bases sitting between them. Germline-derived CDR1 and CDR2 are SGHDT and YYEEEE. The CDR3 loop spans 13 amino acids. CDR3 in amino acids: CASRAEGPETQYF. CDR3 nucleotide sequence: TGTGCCAGCAGGGCAGAGGGACCAGAGACCCAGTACTTC.

V usage is TRBV6-1 and J usage is TRBJ1-2; D might be TRBD1 (5 bases). This CDR3 contains 13 residues. Germline CDR1 and CDR2: MNHNS and SASEGT. V gave up 10 bases and J gave up 5 bases, with 17 bases separating them. CDR3 sequence: CATTKTEPYGYTF. In nucleotides, the CDR3 is TGTGCCACTACCAAGACAGAGCCATATGGCTACACCTTC.

The chain uses TRBV10-3 and TRBJ2-7; 7 nucleotides align to TRBD1. The CDR3 loop spans 13 amino acids. V gave up 6 bases and J gave up 4 bases; unmatched junction bases: 6. Germline V gives CDR1 ENHRY, CDR2 SYGVKD. The CDR3, as DNA: TGTGCCATCAGCGGGACAGTTAGTTACGAGCAGTACTTC. This sequence encodes CAISGTVSYEQYF.

In regard to this clone: Sequence at one end of the junction differs from germline and may be a read error. J is TRBJ1-6 and V is TRBV9; perhaps TRBD1 as D (5 bases). This CDR3 contains 16 residues. Germline CDR1 SGDLS, CDR2 YYNGEE. The CDR3 DNA reads as TGTGCCAGCAGCGTAGGAGGGGATTCCTCTAATTCACCCCTCCACTTT. Encoded protein: CASSVGGDSSNSPLHF.

The chain combines TRBV29-1 with TRBJ2-7; D might be TRBD2 (6 bases). V dropped 1 base and J dropped 4 bases, with 14 bases sitting between them. The CDR3 consists of 14 residues. Per the germline V gene, CDR1 is SQVTM and CDR2 is ANQGSEA. CDR3 loop: CSVEGGLGLYEQYF. The CDR3 region has the DNA TGCAGCGTTGAAGGGGGACTGGGGCTTTACGAGCAGTACTTC.

The rearrangement uses TRBV10-1 and TRBJ2-1, with TRBD2 matching over 12 bases. The CDR3 totals 18 residues. V shed 0 bases, J shed 2 bases, and the junction held 5 bases outside the gene matches. From germline, CDR1 is WNHNN and CDR2 SYGVQD (reference sequence). Here the CDR3 DNA reads TGCGCCAGCAGTGAGTCCCTACTAGCGGGAGGTACCTACAATGAGCAGTTCTTC. Translated, it gives CASSESLLAGGTYNEQFF.

This clone was recorded once. The V call is TRBV7-9, the J call TRBJ1-2; 8 positions agree with TRBD1. This CDR3 comprises 17 residues. After removal of 3 bases from V and 4 bases from J, the junction contained 13 bases not matched to a gene. From germline, CDR1 is SEHNR and CDR2 FQNEAQ (reference sequence). In DNA form, the CDR3 reads TGTGCCAGCAGCTTCCGGGACAGGACCGATAGGAGCTATGGCTACACCTTC. This encodes CASSFRDRTDRSYGYTF.

The V and J genes are TRBV15 and TRBJ1-1, with D hard to call. The CDR3 runs to 13 residues. Germline-derived CDR1 and CDR2 are LNHNV and YYDKDF (reference sequence). V dropped 3 bases and J dropped 1 base, with 6 bases sitting between them. As DNA, the CDR3 is TGTGCCACCAGCAGTCAGGAGAACACTGAAGCTTTCTTT. It encodes CATSSQENTEAFF.

This chain joins TRBV6-1 and TRBJ2-7; 8 bases are shared with TRBD1. Trimming took 6 bases from V and 3 from J; bases not matched to a gene: 13. The CDR3 is made up of 16 amino acids. The germline V gene has CDR1 MNHNS and CDR2 SASEGT. The CDR3 protein is CASRELPLTGDYEQYF. In DNA, the CDR3 is TGTGCCAGCAGAGAACTTCCCCTGACAGGGGACTACGAGCAGTACTTC.

The chain couples TRBV6-5 to TRBJ1-1; a weak D match, TRBD1 (6 bases). This CDR3 contains 15 residues. V was shortened by 0 bases and J by 1 base, with 9 bases between the two germline ends. The germline V gene has CDR1 MNHEY and CDR2 SVGAGI. The CDR3 loop reads CASSYSGRGNTEAFF. DNA of the CDR3: TGTGCCAGCAGTTACTCTGGCAGGGGGAACACTGAAGCTTTCTTT.

The V gene is TRBV28, the J gene TRBJ1-3, with D perhaps matching TRBD1 (5 bases). CDR1 and CDR2 (germline): MDHEN, SYDVKM. V was trimmed by 1 base and J by 8 bases, leaving 12 bases between them. The CDR3 has 14 residues. For the CDR3, the DNA is TGTGCCAGCAGTTTATTTCCGGGGCCGGACACCATATATTTT. This translates into CASSLFPGPDTIYF. The full variable domain, its missing parts supplied by reference TRBV28 and TRBJ1-3, is DVKVTQSSRYLVKRTGEKVFLECVQDMDHENMFWYRQDPGLGLRLIYFSYDVKMKEKGDIPEGYSVSREKKERFSLILESASTNQTSMYLCASSLFPGPDTIYFGEGSWLTVV.

CDR3 region: CASSSGGPGELFF. In nucleotides, the CDR3 is TGTGCCAGCAGCTCCGGGGGGCCCGGGGAGCTGTTTTTT. The J gene is TRBJ2-2, the V gene TRBV5-6, with D possibly TRBD2 on 7 matching bases. The CDR3 consists of 13 residues. V shed 3 bases and J shed 6 bases, with 9 bases lying between them. Germline CDR1 SGHDT, CDR2 YYEEEE.